Presented here are 16 T cell receptor beta chains from one specimen sequenced in a study of regulatory T cells in long-lasting Graves disease. Time point described: newly diagnosed GD, antithyroid drugs for less than 3 months. PBMC-extracted RNA yielded the TCR library. CDR3-region Arm-PCR and iRepertoire HTBI primers produced the TCR beta libraries. Via MiXCR, TCRdb re-called the multiplex PCR reads, giving one row per CDR3 protein. This table holds under 250,000 distinct CDR3 sequences, over 20% found once. The input for sequencing was peripheral blood mononuclear cells (PBMCs), taken at new diagnosis, from a patient treated with antithyroid drugs. The receptors originated from a female donor with Graves disease.

This clonotype was counted ten times or more. The rearrangement links TRBV20-1 to TRBJ2-5, with D uncertain. The CDR3 is 11 amino acids. Per the germline V gene, CDR1 is DFQATT and CDR2 is SNEGSKA (reference sequence). The ends were cut back, 6 bases at V and 5 bases at J, with 10 bases in the middle. The CDR3, as DNA: TGCAGTGCAGTGTTTGGGGAGACCCAGTACTTC. Its translation: CSAVFGETQYF.

This clonotype was counted at least ten times. The CDR3 region is CASSHRDLLDTQYF. As DNA, the CDR3 is TGTGCCAGCAGCCACCGGGACCTGCTGGATACGCAGTATTTT. V usage is TRBV5-8 and J usage is TRBJ2-3; D is perhaps TRBD1 or TRBD2 (5 bases each). V was trimmed by 4 bases and J by 6 bases, leaving 15 bases between them. The CDR3 totals 14 residues. Germline CDR1 reads SGHTS; CDR2 reads YDEGEE.

This clonotype was counted many times. The rearrangement joins TRBV20-1 to TRBJ2-1, with 9 positions matching TRBD1. With 6 bases clipped from V and 10 bases from J, the junction kept 13 bases outside the gene matches. The CDR3 is made up of 14 amino acids. Germline loops: CDR1 DFQATT, CDR2 SNEGSKA (reference sequence). The CDR3 protein is CSAAGTGSLGEQFF. The DNA of the CDR3 is TGCAGTGCAGCCGGGACAGGGTCTTTAGGGGAGCAGTTCTTC.

This clonotype was seen many times. The chain has TRBV18 and TRBJ2-7, with 12 bases identical to TRBD2. This CDR3 comprises 14 residues. Germline assignment: CDR1 KGHSH and CDR2 LQKENI. Trimming at V came to 5 bases and at J to 7 bases, leaving 6 bases not matched to a gene. Here the CDR3 DNA reads TGTGCCAGCTCAGGGACTAGCGGGCCTGAAGAGCAGTACTTC. It specifies CASSGTSGPEEQYF.

This clonotype was counted a few times. The rearrangement joins TRBV19 to TRBJ2-4; D is uncertain. The V end was cut by 6 bases, the J end by 1 base, with 1 base between. Germline-derived CDR1 and CDR2 are LNHDA and SQIVND (reference sequence). This CDR3 has 11 amino acids. The CDR3: CASSAKNIQYF. The CDR3 nucleotides read TGTGCCAGTAGCGCCAAAAACATTCAGTACTTC.

J is TRBJ2-1 and V is TRBV7-9, with 7 bases fitting TRBD2. The germline CDR1 and CDR2 sequences are SEHNR and FQNEAQ (reference sequence). CDR3 length: 12 residues. Trimming removed 8 bases from V and 9 bases from J; junction bases left unmatched: 7. The CDR3 loop reads CASSPPGGEQFF. DNA for the CDR3: TGTGCCAGCTCACCACCGGGGGGTGAGCAGTTCTTC.

There are a few counts of this clonotype. The likely explanation is a read error, given a far larger clone one base away. This sequence joins TRBV11-2 and TRBJ2-1, with 10 bases lining up with TRBD2. The CDR3 consists of 16 residues. V dropped 1 base and J dropped 12; count of bases not matched to a gene: 12. Germline V gene sequence: CDR1 SGHAT, CDR2 FQNNGV. CDR3 bases: TGTGCCAGCAGCTTAGCTCTCCAGCGGGGGGGGAGGGGGCAGTTCTTC. This codes for CASSLALQRGGRGQFF. Supplemented by reference TRBV11-2 and TRBJ2-1, the full variable domain reads EAGVAQSPRYKIIEKRQSVAFWCNPISGHATLYWYQQILGQGPKLLIQFQNNGVVDDSQLPKDRFSAERLKGVDSTLKIQPAKLEDSAVYLCASSLALQRGGRGQFFGPGTRLTVL.

There are many counts of this clonotype. The chain uses TRBV28 and TRBJ1-3, with D unresolved. Germline CDR1 MDHEN, CDR2 SYDVKM. CDR3 size: 13 residues. The germline V and J ends were trimmed by 7 bases and 0 bases, with 7 bases remaining between them. Here the CDR3 reads CASKEGSGNTIYF. CDR3 in DNA: TGTGCCAGCAAAGAGGGCTCTGGAAACACCATATATTTT.

V and J are TRBV4-1 and TRBJ1-2, with TRBD1 as a possible D gene (6 bases). V lost 3 bases and J 0 bases, leaving 14 bases between the germline ends. CDR3 size: 16 residues. The germline V gene has CDR1 MGHRA and CDR2 YSYEKL. CDR3 amino acids: CASSQGAASTNYGYTF. The CDR3 DNA follows: TGCGCCAGCAGCCAGGGGGCAGCTAGTACTAACTATGGCTACACCTTC.

This clonotype was detected once. A read error may be the cause here, since a much bigger clone is one base away. The V call is TRBV3-2, the J call TRBJ2-2; TRBD1, the table's D call, lacks a check against the DNA. TRBV3-2 is classified as a pseudogene. The CDR3 totals 18 residues. The CDR3 here is CASSQDSGGSRDTGELFF. The CDR3 coding sequence is TGTGCCAGCAGCCAAGATTCAGGGGGAAGTCGGGACACCGGGGAGCTGTTTTTT.

This clonotype has ten or more counts. The junction differs from germline at one of its ends, possibly a read error. The chain uses TRBV4-2 and TRBJ1-2; TRBD1 aligns across 7 bases. The CDR3 consists of 13 residues. Germline assignment: CDR1 LGHNA and CDR2 YNFKEQ. This CDR3 is CASRRTGDYGYTF. In DNA form, the CDR3 reads TGCGCCAGCAGGCGCACAGGGGACTATGGCTACACCTTC.

This clonotype showed up many times. The chain links TRBV15 to TRBJ1-1; D ambiguous. With 0 bases removed from V and 3 bases from J, the gap between germline ends came to 11 bases. The CDR3 loop spans 15 amino acids. Per germline, CDR1 LNHNV and CDR2 YYDKDF (reference sequence). Here the CDR3 reads CATSRDLGRYTEAFF. The CDR3 nucleotides read TGTGCCACCAGCAGAGATTTGGGGAGGTACACTGAAGCTTTCTTT.

The gene calls are TRBV5-6 and TRBJ1-1; 7 bases line up with TRBD1. The CDR3 totals 11 residues. Germline V gene lookup returns CDR1 SGHDT and CDR2 YYEEEE. V lost 4 bases to trimming and J lost 10 bases; unmatched junction nucleotides: 4. CDR3 in amino acids: CASSRQGGAFF. The CDR3 DNA is TGTGCCAGCAGCCGACAGGGTGGAGCTTTCTTT.

This clonotype was counted ten times or more. The gene calls are TRBV28 and TRBJ2-5; D is uncertain. Trimming took off 7 bases at V and 3 bases at J, with 9 bases between the two ends. This CDR3 spans 12 amino acids. The germline gives CDR1 MDHEN, CDR2 SYDVKM. CDR3: CASTDAKETQYF. The DNA for the CDR3 is TGTGCCAGCACTGACGCTAAAGAGACCCAGTACTTC.

This clonotype was recorded many times. The chain employs TRBV15 and TRBJ2-7, with no clear D. This CDR3 comprises 13 residues. Germline-derived CDR1 and CDR2 are LNHNV and YYDKDF (reference sequence). V lost 0 bases and J 4 bases, leaving 7 bases between the germline ends. Written as DNA, the CDR3 is TGTGCCACCAGCAGAGATGCACCTTACGAGCAGTACTTC. Its translation is CATSRDAPYEQYF. Full variable domain (missing parts from reference TRBV15 and TRBJ2-7): DAMVIQNPRYQVTQFGKPVTLSCSQTLNHNVMYWYQQKSSQAPKLLFHYYDKDFNNEADTPDNFQSRRPNTSFCFLDIRSPGLGDTAMYLCATSRDAPYEQYFGPGTRLTVT.

The chain joins TRBV7-2 to TRBJ2-2; D is undetermined. V dropped 6 bases and J dropped 0 bases, with 8 bases sitting between them. Germline V gene lookup returns CDR1 SGHTA and CDR2 FQGNSA. This CDR3 is built from 14 residues. CDR3 sequence (DNA): TGTGCCAGCAGTTATATCGCGAACACCGGGGAGCTGTTTTTT. Encoded protein: CASSYIANTGELFF. Full variable domain (outside the CDR3, taken from reference TRBV7-2 and TRBJ2-2): GAGVSQSPSNKVTEKGKDVELRCDPISGHTALYWYRQSLGQGLEFLIYFQGNSAPDKSGLPSDRFSAERTGGSVSTLTIQRTQQEDSAVYLCASSYIANTGELFFGEGSRLTVL.